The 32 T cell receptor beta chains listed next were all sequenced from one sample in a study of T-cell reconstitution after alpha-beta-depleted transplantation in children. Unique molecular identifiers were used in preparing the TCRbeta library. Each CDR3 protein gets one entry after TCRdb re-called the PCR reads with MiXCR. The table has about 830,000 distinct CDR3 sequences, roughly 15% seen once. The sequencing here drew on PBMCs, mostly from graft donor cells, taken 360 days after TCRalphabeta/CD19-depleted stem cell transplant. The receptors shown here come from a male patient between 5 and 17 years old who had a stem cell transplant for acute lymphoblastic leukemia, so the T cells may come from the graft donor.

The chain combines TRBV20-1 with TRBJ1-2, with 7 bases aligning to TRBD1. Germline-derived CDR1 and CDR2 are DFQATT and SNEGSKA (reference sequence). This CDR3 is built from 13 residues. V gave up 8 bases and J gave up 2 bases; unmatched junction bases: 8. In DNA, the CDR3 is TGCAGTACTAATAGACAGGGCAACTATGGCTACACCTTC. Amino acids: CSTNRQGNYGYTF.

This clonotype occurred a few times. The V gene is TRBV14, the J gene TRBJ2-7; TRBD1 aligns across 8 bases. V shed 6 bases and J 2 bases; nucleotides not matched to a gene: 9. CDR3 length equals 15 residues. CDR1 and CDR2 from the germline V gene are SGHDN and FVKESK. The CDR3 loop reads CASSQPTTGAYEQYF. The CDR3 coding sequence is TGTGCCAGCAGTCAGCCGACGACAGGGGCCTACGAGCAGTACTTC.

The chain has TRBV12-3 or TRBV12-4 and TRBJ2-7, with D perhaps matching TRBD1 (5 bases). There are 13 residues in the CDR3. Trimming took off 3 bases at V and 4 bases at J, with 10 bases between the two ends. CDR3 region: CASSFSQEYEQYF. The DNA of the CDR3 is TGTGCCAGCAGTTTTTCACAGGAATACGAGCAGTACTTC.

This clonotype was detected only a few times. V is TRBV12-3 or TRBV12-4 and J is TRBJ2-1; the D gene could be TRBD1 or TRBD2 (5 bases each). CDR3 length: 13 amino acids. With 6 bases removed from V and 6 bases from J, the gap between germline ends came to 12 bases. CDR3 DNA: TGTGCCAGCAGCCCCATGGGGACCAATGAGCAGTTCTTC. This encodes CASSPMGTNEQFF.

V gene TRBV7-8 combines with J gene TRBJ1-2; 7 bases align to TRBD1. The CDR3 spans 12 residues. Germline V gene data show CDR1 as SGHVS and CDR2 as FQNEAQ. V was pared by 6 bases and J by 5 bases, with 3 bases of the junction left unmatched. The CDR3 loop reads CASRTGPYGYTF. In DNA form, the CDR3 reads TGTGCCAGCAGGACAGGGCCTTATGGCTACACCTTC.

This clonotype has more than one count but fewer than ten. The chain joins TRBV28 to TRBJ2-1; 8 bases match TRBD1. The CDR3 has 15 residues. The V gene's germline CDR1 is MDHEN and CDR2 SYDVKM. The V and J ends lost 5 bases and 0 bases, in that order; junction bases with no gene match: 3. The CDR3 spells CASSTQGASYNEQFF. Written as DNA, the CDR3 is TGTGCCAGCAGTACGCAGGGGGCCTCCTACAATGAGCAGTTCTTC.

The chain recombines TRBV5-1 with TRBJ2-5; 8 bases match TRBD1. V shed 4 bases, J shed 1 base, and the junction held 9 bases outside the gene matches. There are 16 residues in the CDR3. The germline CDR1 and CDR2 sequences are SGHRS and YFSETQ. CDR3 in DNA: TGCGCCAGCAGCACCGGACAGGGAACCTTCCAAGAGACCCAGTACTTC. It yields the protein CASSTGQGTFQETQYF.

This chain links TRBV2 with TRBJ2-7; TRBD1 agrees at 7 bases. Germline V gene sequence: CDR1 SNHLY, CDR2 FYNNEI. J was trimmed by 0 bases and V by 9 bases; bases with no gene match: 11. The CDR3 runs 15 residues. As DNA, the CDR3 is TGTGCCAGTCAAGAACAGGGGCTTTTCTCCTACGAGCAGTACTTC. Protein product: CASQEQGLFSYEQYF.

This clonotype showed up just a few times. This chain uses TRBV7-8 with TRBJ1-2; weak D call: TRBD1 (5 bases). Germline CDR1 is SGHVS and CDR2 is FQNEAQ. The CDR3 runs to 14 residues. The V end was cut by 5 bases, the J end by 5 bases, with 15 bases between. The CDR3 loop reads CASSEDSVLYGYTF. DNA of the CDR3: TGTGCCAGCAGCGAAGACAGTGTCTTATATGGCTACACCTTC.

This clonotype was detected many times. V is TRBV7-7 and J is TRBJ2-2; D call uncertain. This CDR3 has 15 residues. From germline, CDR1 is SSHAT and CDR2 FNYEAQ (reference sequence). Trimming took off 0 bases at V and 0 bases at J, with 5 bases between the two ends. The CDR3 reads CASSLAGANTGELFF. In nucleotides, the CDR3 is TGTGCCAGCAGCTTAGCTGGGGCGAACACCGGGGAGCTGTTTTTT.

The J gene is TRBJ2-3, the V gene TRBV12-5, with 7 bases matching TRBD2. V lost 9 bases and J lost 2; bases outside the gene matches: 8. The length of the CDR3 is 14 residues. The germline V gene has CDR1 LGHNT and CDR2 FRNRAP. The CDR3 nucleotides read TGTGCTAGCACACCGGGACTAATCACAGATACGCAGTATTTT. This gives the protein CASTPGLITDTQYF.

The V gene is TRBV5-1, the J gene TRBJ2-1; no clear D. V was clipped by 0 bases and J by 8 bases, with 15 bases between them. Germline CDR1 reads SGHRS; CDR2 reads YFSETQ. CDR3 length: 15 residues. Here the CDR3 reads CASSLGLLDEDEQFF. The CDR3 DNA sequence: TGCGCCAGCAGCTTGGGACTCCTGGATGAGGATGAGCAGTTCTTC.

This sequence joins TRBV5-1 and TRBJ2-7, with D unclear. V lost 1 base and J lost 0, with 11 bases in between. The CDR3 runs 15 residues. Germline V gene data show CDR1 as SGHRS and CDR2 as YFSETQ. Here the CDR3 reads CASSLSDLSSYEQYF. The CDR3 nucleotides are TGCGCCAGCAGCTTGTCGGACCTGAGCTCCTACGAGCAGTACTTC.

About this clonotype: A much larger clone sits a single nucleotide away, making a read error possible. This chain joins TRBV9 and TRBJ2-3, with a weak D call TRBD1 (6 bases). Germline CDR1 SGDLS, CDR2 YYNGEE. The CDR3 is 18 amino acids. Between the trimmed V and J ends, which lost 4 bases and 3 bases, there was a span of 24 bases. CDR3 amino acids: CASSQSRGVGTRTDTQYF. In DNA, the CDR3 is TGTGCCAGCAGCCAGTCAAGGGGAGTTGGGACACGGACAGATACGCAGTATTTT.

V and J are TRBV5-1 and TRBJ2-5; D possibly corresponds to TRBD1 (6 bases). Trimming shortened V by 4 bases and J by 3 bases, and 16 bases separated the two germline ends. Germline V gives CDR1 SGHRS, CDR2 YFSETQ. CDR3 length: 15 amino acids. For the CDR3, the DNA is TGCGCCAGCAGCCTTATATACAGGGTTGAAGAGACCCAGTACTTC. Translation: CASSLIYRVEETQYF.

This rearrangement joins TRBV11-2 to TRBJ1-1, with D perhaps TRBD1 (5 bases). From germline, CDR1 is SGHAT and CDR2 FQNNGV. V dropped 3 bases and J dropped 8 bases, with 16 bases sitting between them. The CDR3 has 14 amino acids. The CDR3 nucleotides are TGTGCCAGCAGCTTCGGGGCAGGAGCCCAAGAAGCTTTCTTT. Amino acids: CASSFGAGAQEAFF.

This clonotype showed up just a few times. CDR3: CASSHAGTSAPGELFF. The CDR3 DNA follows: TGTGCCAGCAGCCACGCCGGGACTAGCGCTCCCGGGGAGCTGTTTTTT. V usage is TRBV3-1 and J usage is TRBJ2-2; the match to TRBD2 covers 10 bases. The CDR3 loop spans 16 amino acids. J gave up 6 bases and V 3 bases, and 7 bases lay outside the gene matches. Germline V gives CDR1 LGHDT, CDR2 YNNKEL (reference sequence).

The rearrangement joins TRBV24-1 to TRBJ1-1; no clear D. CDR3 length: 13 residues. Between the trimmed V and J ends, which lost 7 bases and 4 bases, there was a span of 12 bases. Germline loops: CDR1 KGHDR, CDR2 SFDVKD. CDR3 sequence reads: CATRGEVSTEAFF. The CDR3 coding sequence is TGTGCCACCAGAGGAGAAGTCTCCACTGAAGCTTTCTTT.

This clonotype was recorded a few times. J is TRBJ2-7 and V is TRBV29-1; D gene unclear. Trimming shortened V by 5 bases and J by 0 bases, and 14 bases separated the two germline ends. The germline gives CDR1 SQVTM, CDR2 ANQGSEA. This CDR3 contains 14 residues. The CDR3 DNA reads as TGCAGCGTTTTGGGCAGCCCTATCTCCTACGAGCAGTACTTC. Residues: CSVLGSPISYEQYF.

CDR3 sequence: CSARDLGRRYEQYF. CDR3 sequence (DNA): TGCAGTGCTAGAGACCTGGGACGGAGGTACGAGCAGTACTTC. V and J are TRBV20-1 and TRBJ2-7; either TRBD1 or TRBD2 may fit D (5 bases each). Germline CDR1 is DFQATT and CDR2 is SNEGSKA (reference sequence). This CDR3 contains 14 residues. V was cut by 0 bases and J by 4 bases, with 13 bases left in between.

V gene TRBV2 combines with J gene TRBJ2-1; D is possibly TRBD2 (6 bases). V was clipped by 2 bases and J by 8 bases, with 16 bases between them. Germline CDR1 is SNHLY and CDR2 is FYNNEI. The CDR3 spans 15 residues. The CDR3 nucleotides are TGTGCCAGCAGTGAACAAGGGAACGGAGGGGATGAGCAGTTCTTC. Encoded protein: CASSEQGNGGDEQFF.

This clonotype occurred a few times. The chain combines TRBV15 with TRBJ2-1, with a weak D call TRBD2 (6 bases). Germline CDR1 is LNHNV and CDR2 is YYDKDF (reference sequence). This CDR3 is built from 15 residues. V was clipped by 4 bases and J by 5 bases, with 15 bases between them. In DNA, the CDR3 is TGTGCCACCAGCATAGGACTACTACCTGACAATGAGCAGTTCTTC. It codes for CATSIGLLPDNEQFF.

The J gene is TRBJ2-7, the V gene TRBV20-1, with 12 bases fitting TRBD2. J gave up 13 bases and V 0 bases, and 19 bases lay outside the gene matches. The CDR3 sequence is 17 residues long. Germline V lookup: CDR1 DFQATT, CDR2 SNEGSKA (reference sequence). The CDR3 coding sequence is TGCAGTGCTAGAGATCCCCATCTAGCGGGAGGGATCGTAGATCATTACTTC. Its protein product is CSARDPHLAGGIVDHYF.

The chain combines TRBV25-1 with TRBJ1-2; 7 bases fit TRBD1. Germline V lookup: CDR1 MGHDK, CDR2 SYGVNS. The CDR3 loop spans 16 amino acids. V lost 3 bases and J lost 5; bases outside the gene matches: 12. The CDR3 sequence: CASSDPPGGGSYGYTF. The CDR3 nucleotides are TGTGCCAGCAGTGACCCTCCAGGGGGTGGTTCTTATGGCTACACCTTC.

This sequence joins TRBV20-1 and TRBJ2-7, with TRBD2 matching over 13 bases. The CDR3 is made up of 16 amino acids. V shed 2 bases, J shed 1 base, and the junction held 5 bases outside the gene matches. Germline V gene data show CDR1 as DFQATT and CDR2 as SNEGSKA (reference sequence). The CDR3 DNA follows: TGCAGTGCTAGAAGGACTAGCGGGAGCGCTTCCTACGAGCAGTACTTC. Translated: CSARRTSGSASYEQYF.

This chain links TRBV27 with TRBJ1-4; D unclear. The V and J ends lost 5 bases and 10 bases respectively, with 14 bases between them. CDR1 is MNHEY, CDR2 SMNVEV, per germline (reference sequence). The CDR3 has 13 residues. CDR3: CASSKKGTAKLFF. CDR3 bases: TGTGCCAGCAGTAAGAAGGGTACGGCAAAACTGTTTTTT. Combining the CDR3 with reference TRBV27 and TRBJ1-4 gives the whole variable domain EAQVTQNPRYLITVTGKKLTVTCSQNMNHEYMSWYRQDPGLGLRQIYYSMNVEVTDKGDVPEGYKVSRKEKRNFPLILESPSPNQTSLYFCASSKKGTAKLFFGSGTQLSVL.

The CDR3 DNA sequence: TGCAGCGTTGAGGTCCTCTATGGCTACACCTTC. Its translation: CSVEVLYGYTF. The chain combines TRBV29-1 with TRBJ1-2; D ambiguous. Germline V lookup: CDR1 SQVTM, CDR2 ANQGSEA. Between the trimmed V and J ends, which lost 3 bases and 4 bases, there was a span of 6 bases. The CDR3 sequence is 11 residues long.

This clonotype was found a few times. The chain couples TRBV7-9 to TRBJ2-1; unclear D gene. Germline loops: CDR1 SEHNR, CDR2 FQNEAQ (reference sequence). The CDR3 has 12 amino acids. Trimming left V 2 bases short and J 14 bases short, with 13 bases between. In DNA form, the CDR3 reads TGTGCCAGCAGCTTATCGACAAAACATAAGTTCTTC. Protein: CASSLSTKHKFF. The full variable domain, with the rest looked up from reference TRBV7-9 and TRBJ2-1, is DTGVSQNPRHKITKRGQNVTFRCDPISEHNRLYWYRQTLGQGPEFLTYFQNEAQLEKSRLLSDRFSAERPKGSFSTLEIQRTEQGDSAMYLCASSLSTKHKFFGPGTRLTVL.

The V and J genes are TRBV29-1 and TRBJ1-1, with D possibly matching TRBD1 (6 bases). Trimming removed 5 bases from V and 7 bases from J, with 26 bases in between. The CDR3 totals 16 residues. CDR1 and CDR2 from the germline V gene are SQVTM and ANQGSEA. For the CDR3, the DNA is TGCAGCGTTTCGTGGGCACAGGGCCTCTTCCCAAGTGAAGCTTTCTTT. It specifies CSVSWAQGLFPSEAFF.

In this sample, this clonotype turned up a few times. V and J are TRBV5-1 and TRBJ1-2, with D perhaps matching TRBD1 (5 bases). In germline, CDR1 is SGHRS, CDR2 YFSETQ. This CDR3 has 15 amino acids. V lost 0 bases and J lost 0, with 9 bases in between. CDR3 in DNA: TGCGCCAGCAGCTTGGCCCAGGGCTCTAACTATGGCTACACCTTC. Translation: CASSLAQGSNYGYTF.

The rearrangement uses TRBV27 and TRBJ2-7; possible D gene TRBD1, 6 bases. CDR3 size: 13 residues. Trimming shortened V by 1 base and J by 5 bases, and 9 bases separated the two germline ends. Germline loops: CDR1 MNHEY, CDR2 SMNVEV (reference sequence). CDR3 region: CASSLLQGHEQYF. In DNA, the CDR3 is TGTGCCAGCAGTTTATTACAGGGCCACGAGCAGTACTTC.

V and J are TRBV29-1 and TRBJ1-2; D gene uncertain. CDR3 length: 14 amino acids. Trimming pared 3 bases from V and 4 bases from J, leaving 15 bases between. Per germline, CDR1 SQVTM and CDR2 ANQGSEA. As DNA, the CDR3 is TGCAGCGTTGAGTTTGCAGCGTTGTTCTATGGCTACACCTTC. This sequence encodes CSVEFAALFYGYTF.